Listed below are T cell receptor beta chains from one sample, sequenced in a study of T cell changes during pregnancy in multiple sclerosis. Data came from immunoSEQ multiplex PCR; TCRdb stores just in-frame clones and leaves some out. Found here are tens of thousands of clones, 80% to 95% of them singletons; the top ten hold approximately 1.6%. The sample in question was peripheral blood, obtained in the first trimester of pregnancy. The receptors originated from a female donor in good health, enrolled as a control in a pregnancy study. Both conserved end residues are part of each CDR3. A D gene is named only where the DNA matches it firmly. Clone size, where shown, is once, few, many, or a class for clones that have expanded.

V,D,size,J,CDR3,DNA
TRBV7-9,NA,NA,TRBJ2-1,CASSPDSNEQFF,TGTGCCAGCAGTCCCGATAGTAATGAGCAGTTCTTC
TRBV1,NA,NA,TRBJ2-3,CTSSPAWTSGILRCADTQYF,TGCACCAGCAGCCCAGCATGGACTAGCGGGATCTTGAGGTGCGCAGATACGCAGTATTTT
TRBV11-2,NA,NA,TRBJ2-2,CASSPPGGSYTGELFF,TGTGCCAGCAGCCCCCCCGGCGGATCATACACCGGGGAGCTGTTTTTT
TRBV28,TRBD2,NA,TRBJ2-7,CASSLAGGAYEQYF,TGTGCCAGCAGTTTAGCGGGGGGGGCCTACGAGCAGTACTTC
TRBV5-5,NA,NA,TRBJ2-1,CASSFTSEQFF,TGTGCCAGCAGCTTTACAAGTGAGCAGTTCTTC
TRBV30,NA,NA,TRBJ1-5,CAWSVYSSNQPQHF,TGTGCCTGGAGTGTCTACAGTAGCAATCAGCCCCAGCATTTT
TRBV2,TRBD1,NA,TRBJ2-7,CASSLTRDSNSYEQYF,TGTGCCAGCAGTCTAACCCGGGACAGCAACTCCTACGAGCAGTACTTC
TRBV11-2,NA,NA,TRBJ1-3,CASSLDRGGGNTIYF,TGTGCCAGCAGCTTAGATCGAGGAGGTGGAAACACCATATATTTT
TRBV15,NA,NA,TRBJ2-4,CATSRKGDLRTKNIQYF,TGTGCCACCAGCAGAAAGGGGGATCTTCGGACCAAAAACATTCAGTACTTC
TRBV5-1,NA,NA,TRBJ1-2,CASSLGQSPYGGYTF,TGCGCCAGCAGCTTGGGACAGAGCCCCTATGGTGGCTACACCTTC
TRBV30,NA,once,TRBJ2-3,CAWSPGKGGPSTDTQYF,TGTGCCTGGAGTCCGGGGAAGGGCGGCCCAAGCACAGATACGCAGTATTTT
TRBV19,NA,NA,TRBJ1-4,CASSTQGNEKLFF,TGTGCCAGTAGTACACAGGGAAACGAAAAACTGTTTTTT
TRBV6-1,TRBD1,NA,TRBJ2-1,CASSEGTGGAGEQFF,TGTGCCAGCAGTGAAGGGACAGGGGGCGCGGGTGAGCAGTTCTTC
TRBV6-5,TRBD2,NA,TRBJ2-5,CASSAGEGRETQYF,TGTGCCAGCAGTGCTGGGGAGGGTCGAGAGACCCAGTACTTC
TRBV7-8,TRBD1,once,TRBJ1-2,CASSLAQGAGYGYTF,TGTGCCAGCAGCTTAGCACAGGGGGCGGGATATGGCTACACCTTC
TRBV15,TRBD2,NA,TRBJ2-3,CATSRDREVDTDTQYF,TGTGCCACCAGCAGAGATCGGGAGGTTGACACAGATACGCAGTATTTT
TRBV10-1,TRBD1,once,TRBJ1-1,CASTHRGFAMNTEAFF,TGCGCCAGCACACACAGGGGGTTTGCGATGAACACTGAAGCTTTCTTT
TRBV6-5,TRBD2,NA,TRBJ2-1,CASSYGTSQFF,TGTGCCAGCAGTTACGGGACTAGCCAGTTCTTC
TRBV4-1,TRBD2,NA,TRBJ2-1,CASSQGGRGRALVNEQFF,TGCGCCAGCAGCCAAGGAGGAAGAGGGAGGGCCTTAGTTAATGAGCAGTTCTTC
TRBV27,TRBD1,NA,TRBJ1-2,CASSPYWDREGENGYTF,TGTGCCAGCAGTCCATATTGGGACAGGGAAGGAGAGAATGGCTACACCTTC
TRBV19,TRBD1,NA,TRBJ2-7,CASSFGQGRLYEQYF,TGTGCCAGTAGCTTCGGACAGGGGAGACTTTACGAGCAGTACTTC
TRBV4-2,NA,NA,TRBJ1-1,CASSQARMNTEAFF,TGTGCCAGCAGCCAAGCGCGAATGAACACTGAAGCTTTCTTT
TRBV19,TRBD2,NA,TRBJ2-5,CASGWTSGKETQYF,TGTGCCAGCGGATGGACTAGCGGCAAAGAGACCCAGTACTTC
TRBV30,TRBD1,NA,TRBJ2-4,CAWSSTGQVPTIAKNIQYF,TGTGCCTGGAGTTCGACGGGACAGGTTCCCACTATAGCCAAAAACATTCAGTACTTC
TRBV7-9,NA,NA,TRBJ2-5,CASSSSVGETQYF,TGTGCCAGCAGCTCTAGCGTTGGGGAGACCCAGTACTTC
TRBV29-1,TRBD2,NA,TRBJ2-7,CSVQGGEQYF,TGCAGCGTGCAGGGAGGGGAGCAGTACTTC
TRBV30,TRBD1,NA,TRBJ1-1,CALTGPNTEAFF,TGTGCCTTGACAGGGCCGAACACTGAAGCTTTCTTT
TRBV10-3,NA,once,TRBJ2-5,CAISEGGQQETQYF,TGTGCCATCAGTGAGGGAGGACAGCAAGAGACCCAGTACTTC
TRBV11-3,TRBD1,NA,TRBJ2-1,CASSSGGAYEQFF,TGTGCCAGCAGCTCAGGGGGAGCCTATGAGCAGTTCTTC
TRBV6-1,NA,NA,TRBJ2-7,CASSVGRTYEQYF,TGTGCCAGCAGTGTGGGCAGAACCTACGAGCAGTACTTC
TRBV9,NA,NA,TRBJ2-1,CASSANNLRSYNEQFF,TGTGCCAGCAGCGCCAACAACCTCAGGTCCTACAATGAGCAGTTCTTC
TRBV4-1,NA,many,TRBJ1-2,CASSPLLKPGTIYGYTF,TGCGCCAGCAGCCCCCTTCTAAAGCCCGGGACAATCTATGGCTACACCTTC
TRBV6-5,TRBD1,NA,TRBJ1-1,CASRVGQGNTEAFF,TGTGCCAGCAGGGTAGGACAGGGGAACACTGAAGCTTTCTTT
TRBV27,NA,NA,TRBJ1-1,CASIPLWGPNTEAFF,TGTGCCAGCATACCTCTATGGGGCCCGAACACTGAAGCTTTCTTT
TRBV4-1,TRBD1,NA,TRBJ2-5,CASSQVLAGTGDQETQYF,TGCGCCAGCAGCCAAGTTCTCGCCGGGACAGGGGATCAAGAGACCCAGTACTTC
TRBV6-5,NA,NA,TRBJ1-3,CASSFGQLSGNTIYF,TGTGCCAGCAGCTTCGGACAGTTGAGTGGAAACACCATATATTTT
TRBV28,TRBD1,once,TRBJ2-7,CASRYRGSYEQYF,TGTGCCAGCAGGTACAGGGGATCCTACGAGCAGTACTTC
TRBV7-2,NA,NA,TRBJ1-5,CASSLQGNSNQPQHF,TGTGCCAGCAGCCTACAGGGAAATAGCAATCAGCCCCAGCATTTT
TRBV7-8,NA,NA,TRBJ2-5,CASSLARGLEQYF,TGTGCCAGCAGCTTAGCCAGGGGTTTGGAGCAGTACTTC
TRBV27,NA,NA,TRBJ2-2,CASKPRVNTGELFF,TGTGCCAGCAAACCCAGGGTCAACACCGGGGAGCTGTTTTTT
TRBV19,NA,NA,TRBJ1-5,CASSPRDYSNQPQHF,TGTGCCAGTAGTCCTCGAGATTATAGCAATCAGCCCCAGCATTTT
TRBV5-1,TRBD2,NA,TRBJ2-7,CASSPTGGSYEQYF,TGCGCCAGCAGCCCCACGGGAGGCAGCTACGAGCAGTACTTC
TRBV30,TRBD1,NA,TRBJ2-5,CARTVAGGAYETQYF,TGTGCGCGGACAGTGGCAGGGGGCGCGTACGAGACCCAGTACTTC
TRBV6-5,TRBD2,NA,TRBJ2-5,CASSPGLAGGETQYF,TGTGCCAGCAGCCCAGGACTAGCGGGAGGCGAGACCCAGTACTTC
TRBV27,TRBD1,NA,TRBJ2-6,CASRPSGTANSGANVLTF,TGTGCCAGCCGACCATCCGGGACAGCGAACTCTGGGGCCAACGTCCTGACTTTC
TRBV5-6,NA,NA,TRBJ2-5,CASSSGAPETQYF,TGTGCCAGCAGCTCAGGGGCGCCCGAGACCCAGTACTTC
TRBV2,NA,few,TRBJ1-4,CASSERRLLNEKLFF,TGTGCCAGCAGTGAACGGCGGTTATTGAATGAAAAACTGTTTTTT
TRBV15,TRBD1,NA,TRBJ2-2,CATSRGQGAVTGELFF,TGTGCCACCAGCAGAGGCCAGGGGGCTGTAACCGGGGAGCTGTTTTTT
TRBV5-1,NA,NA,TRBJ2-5,CASSYGLQETQYF,TGCGCCAGCAGCTACGGACTTCAAGAGACCCAGTACTTC
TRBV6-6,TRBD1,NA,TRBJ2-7,CASSSPWAGGLYEQYF,TGTGCCAGCAGTTCCCCCTGGGCAGGGGGCCTCTACGAGCAGTACTTC
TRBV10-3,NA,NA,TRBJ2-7,CAISGTGSYEQYF,TGTGCCATCAGTGGTACGGGCTCCTACGAGCAGTACTTC
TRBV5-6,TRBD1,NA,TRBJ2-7,CASSLTGEAYEQYF,TGTGCCAGCAGCTTGACAGGGGAAGCCTACGAGCAGTACTTC
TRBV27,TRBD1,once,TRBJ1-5,CASSPTPGQGNQPQHF,TGTGCCAGCAGTCCTACCCCGGGACAGGGAAATCAGCCCCAGCATTTT